This T cell receptor (beta chain) originates from a study of CD8 T cells in ankylosing spondylitis. The study's findings and limits: Ankylosing spondylitis blood seemed to carry a telltale TCR beta motif made of several highly homologous variants. The clones that were linked to disease were reported to be significantly enriched in matched synovial fluid samples from ankylosing spondylitis patients.

Each CDR3 protein gets one entry after TCRdb re-called the 5' RACE reads with MiXCR. The sample has hundreds of thousands of distinct CDR3 sequences, 10% to 15% seen once. About this clonotype: Its target is not known.

The germline V gene encodes CDR1 KGHSH and CDR2 LQKENI. This CDR3 has 17 amino acids. V shed 2 bases, J shed 0 bases, and the junction held 8 bases outside the gene matches. The clonotype originates from a male donor with ankylosing spondylitis. V is TRBV18 and J is TRBJ1-1; TRBD1 matches 8 bases. Sequencing was done on a sample of blood, either unsorted or a sorted T cell fraction (not recorded which). The DNA for the CDR3 is TGTGCCAGCTCACCAACGGGACAGGCGAACCTGAACACTGAAGCTTTCTTT. It translates to CASSPTGQANLNTEAFF.